What follows are 29 T cell receptor beta chains derived from one specimen sequenced in a study of T cell responses to AZD1222 COVID-19 vaccine. Assay: immunoSEQ multiplex PCR; the TCRdb copy retains only in-frame clones and omits some. In the table there are about 27,000 clones, 80% to 95% of which are singletons. The material sequenced was peripheral blood, taken 28 days after the second AZD1222 dose. These receptors all come from an adult who received the AZD1222 COVID-19 vaccine.

This rearrangement joins TRBV27 to TRBJ1-2; D unclear. There are 13 residues in the CDR3. The germline gives CDR1 MNHEY, CDR2 SMNVEV (reference sequence). V dropped 5 bases and J dropped 5 bases, with 12 bases sitting between them. The CDR3 DNA is TGTGCCAGCAGTCTCGGGCCTCATTATGGCTACACCTTC. Translating it yields CASSLGPHYGYTF.

CDR3 sequence reads: CASSQAQRGHTDTQYF. The DNA for the CDR3 is TGCGCCAGCAGCCAAGCCCAGCGGGGACACACAGATACGCAGTATTTT. This chain connects TRBV4-3 to TRBJ2-3, with D possibly being TRBD2 (7 bases). The length of the CDR3 is 16 residues. Germline CDR1 and CDR2: LGHNA and YSLEER. V lost 1 base, J lost 2 bases, and 13 bases lay in between.

This chain connects TRBV6-5 to TRBJ1-1; D is ambiguous. This CDR3 has 13 residues. CDR1 and CDR2 (germline): MNHEY, SVGAGI. Trimming took 7 bases from V and 0 from J, leaving 9 bases between them. This chain's CDR3 is CASNRRLNTEAFF. Written as DNA, the CDR3 is TGTGCCAGCAACCGAAGGTTGAACACTGAAGCTTTCTTT.

This clone was seen only once. The chain recombines TRBV18 with TRBJ2-7, with D uncertain. Per the germline V gene, CDR1 is KGHSH and CDR2 is LQKENI. The V gene lost 2 bases and the J gene lost 7 bases, with 12 bases spanning the gap. This CDR3 is built from 13 residues. The CDR3 bases are TGTGCCAGCTCACCAAACCGAGATGGGGAGCAGTACTTC. Protein: CASSPNRDGEQYF.

V gene TRBV3-1 (or the pseudogene TRBV3-2) combines with J gene TRBJ2-5; a possible D gene is TRBD1 (6 bases). The germline V gene has CDR1 LGHDT and CDR2 YNNKEL (reference sequence). Trimming removed 3 bases at V and 2 bases at J, with 13 bases between. The CDR3 spans 15 residues. The CDR3 nucleotides are TGTGCCAGCAGCCAGGGTACAGGGTGGCAAGAGACCCAGTACTTC. Residues: CASSQGTGWQETQYF.

V usage is TRBV11-3 and J usage is TRBJ1-1, with unresolved D. This CDR3 is 14 amino acids long. Germline CDR1 is SGHNT and CDR2 is YENEEA. The V and J ends lost 0 bases and 4 bases respectively, with 9 bases between them. CDR3 DNA sequence: TGTGCCAGCAGCTTAGATTATACGGTCACTGAAGCTTTCTTT. As protein: CASSLDYTVTEAFF.

V gene TRBV5-4 combines with J gene TRBJ1-2; no clear D gene. V was cut by 0 bases and J by 8 bases, with 14 bases left in between. Germline V gene data show CDR1 as SGHNT and CDR2 as YYREEE (reference sequence). This CDR3 has 14 amino acids. This CDR3 reads CASSLVGNLGGYTF. As DNA, the CDR3 is TGTGCCAGCAGCTTGGTCGGGAATTTGGGCGGCTACACCTTC.

CDR3 DNA: TGCAGTTCACGACAGGACAATGAGCAGTTCTTC. It yields the protein CSSRQDNEQFF. This rearrangement joins TRBV20-1 to TRBJ2-1; possible D gene TRBD1, 6 bases. Germline lookup yields CDR1 DFQATT and CDR2 SNEGSKA (reference sequence). The germline V and J ends were trimmed by 8 bases and 5 bases, with 10 bases remaining between them. CDR3 length: 11 amino acids.

This clone was recorded only once. This chain links TRBV5-4 with TRBJ2-7; 7 nucleotides match TRBD2. V trimming: 2 bases; J trimming: 0 bases; junction bases outside the gene matches: 17. The CDR3 length is 19 residues. Per germline, CDR1 SGHNT and CDR2 YYREEE (reference sequence). The CDR3 reads CASSFGGGGAPVSSYEQYF. CDR3 DNA sequence: TGTGCCAGCAGCTTTGGGGGGGGAGGGGCTCCCGTGTCCTCCTACGAGCAGTACTTC.

The rearrangement links TRBV30 to TRBJ1-5; D is ambiguous. Trimming took off 5 bases at V and 5 bases at J, with 10 bases between the two ends. The CDR3 is 12 amino acids. Per germline, CDR1 GTSNPN and CDR2 SVGIG (reference sequence). The CDR3 DNA follows: TGTGCCTGGGGCCACGTCGATCAGCCCCAGCATTTT. Translated: CAWGHVDQPQHF.

This chain joins TRBV7-6 and TRBJ2-3; TRBD2 is a possible D gene (5 bases). The CDR3 consists of 15 residues. V lost 3 bases and J lost 2, with 12 bases in between. Germline CDR1 reads SGHVS; CDR2 reads FNYEAQ. CDR3 region: CASSFAQRITDTQYF. CDR3 DNA: TGTGCCAGCAGCTTTGCCCAGCGGATCACAGATACGCAGTATTTT.

This clone appeared once. Here the CDR3 DNA reads TGCGCCAGCAGCGCCCGACTAGCGGGCGAGCAGTACTTC. This translates into CASSARLAGEQYF. The rearrangement uses TRBV4-3 and TRBJ2-7; 10 bases match TRBD2. This CDR3 spans 13 amino acids. The V and J ends lost 5 bases and 6 bases, in that order; junction bases with no gene match: 4. The germline V gene has CDR1 LGHNA and CDR2 YSLEER.

This clone is a singleton in its sample. The chain is built from TRBV28 and TRBJ1-2, with D perhaps matching TRBD1 (5 bases). The CDR3 is made up of 13 amino acids. CDR1 is MDHEN, CDR2 SYDVKM, per germline. Between the trimmed V and J ends, which lost 4 bases and 4 bases, there was a span of 10 bases. The CDR3 region has the DNA TGTGCCAGCAGTTCCCCAGGGACCTATGGCTACACCTTC. Protein: CASSSPGTYGYTF.

This chain joins TRBV27 and TRBJ1-3; D is undetermined. Trimming cost V 10 bases and J 3 bases, with 13 bases left between them. Looked up from germline, CDR1 is MNHEY and CDR2 is SMNVEV (reference sequence). The CDR3 spans 13 residues. CDR3 nucleotide sequence: TGTGCCACGGGGAGGACGGGTGGAAACACCATATATTTT. Amino acid sequence: CATGRTGGNTIYF.

This chain joins TRBV7-9 and TRBJ1-4, with TRBD1 identical over 9 bases. Germline V gene lookup returns CDR1 SEHNR and CDR2 FQNEAQ (reference sequence). The CDR3 contains 14 residues. The ends lost 3 bases at V and 5 bases at J; junction bases unmatched: 1. The CDR3 sequence: CASSLGQGNEKLFF. The CDR3, as DNA: TGTGCCAGCAGCTTGGGACAGGGAAATGAAAAACTGTTTTTT.

The V and J genes are TRBV4-3 and TRBJ1-3, with a possible D match to TRBD1 (6 bases). The CDR3 runs 19 residues. V lost 0 bases and J 0 bases, leaving 18 bases between the germline ends. Germline V gene lookup returns CDR1 LGHNA and CDR2 YSLEER. This CDR3 reads CASSQEAVRQVRSGNTIYF. The CDR3 bases are TGCGCCAGCAGCCAAGAAGCAGTGAGACAGGTCCGCTCTGGAAACACCATATATTTT.

The rearrangement joins TRBV30 to TRBJ1-1; TRBD1 aligns across 11 bases. The CDR3 sequence is 16 residues long. J lost 2 bases, V lost 2 bases, and 7 bases had no gene match. Germline assignment: CDR1 GTSNPN and CDR2 SVGIG (reference sequence). CDR3 in DNA: TGTGCCTGGAGTTTGCCCGGACAGGGGGCCAACACTGAAGCTTTCTTT. Encoded protein: CAWSLPGQGANTEAFF.

V is TRBV6-2 or TRBV6-3 and J is TRBJ2-1; 7 positions match TRBD1. V shed 0 bases and J 8 bases; nucleotides not matched to a gene: 16. Germline CDR1 reads MNHEY; CDR2 reads SVGEGT. The CDR3 sequence is 18 residues long. CDR3 sequence (DNA): TGTGCCAGCAGTTACTCGGCGTCAGCGACAGGGCCCGTGGATGAGCAGTTCTTC. It yields the protein CASSYSASATGPVDEQFF.

This chain uses TRBV6-1 with TRBJ2-1; TRBD2 might be the D (6 bases). Germline V gives CDR1 MNHNS, CDR2 SASEGT. V was shortened by 1 base and J by 8 bases, with 36 bases between the two germline ends. This CDR3 spans 22 amino acids. CDR3 coding DNA: TGTGCCAGCAGTGAAGATCGCCGGTGGGATAGTAAGCGGGCAGAATTTATGGATGAGCAGTTCTTC. Translated: CASSEDRRWDSKRAEFMDEQFF.

This sequence joins TRBV5-4 and TRBJ1-1; D might be TRBD1 (6 bases). This CDR3 spans 13 amino acids. The V gene's germline CDR1 is SGHNT and CDR2 YYREEE (reference sequence). Trimming removed 5 bases from V and 2 bases from J, with 10 bases in between. The DNA of the CDR3 is TGTGCCAGCAGAGTACAGGGAAACACTGAAGCTTTCTTT. Protein: CASRVQGNTEAFF.

This sequence joins TRBV11-2 and TRBJ2-1, with TRBD2 as a possible D gene (6 bases). Trimming shortened V by 4 bases and J by 10 bases, and 14 bases separated the two germline ends. The CDR3 sequence is 13 residues long. The germline V gene has CDR1 SGHAT and CDR2 FQNNGV. The CDR3 region is CASSSTAGREQFF. The CDR3 DNA reads as TGTGCCAGCAGCTCGACCGCGGGGCGCGAGCAGTTCTTC. Supplemented by reference TRBV11-2 and TRBJ2-1, the full variable domain reads EAGVAQSPRYKIIEKRQSVAFWCNPISGHATLYWYQQILGQGPKLLIQFQNNGVVDDSQLPKDRFSAERLKGVDSTLKIQPAKLEDSAVYLCASSSTAGREQFFGPGTRLTVL.

The V call is TRBV7-2, the J call TRBJ1-4, with 9 bases matching TRBD1. CDR1 is SGHTA, CDR2 FQGNSA, per germline. V lost 1 base to trimming and J lost 8 bases; unmatched junction nucleotides: 5. There are 15 residues in the CDR3. The chain's CDR3 is CASSLDGQGREKLFF. The CDR3 nucleotides are TGTGCCAGCAGCTTAGATGGACAGGGGCGGGAAAAACTGTTTTTT.

The chain recombines TRBV28 with TRBJ2-4; 12 bases line up with TRBD2. Germline V CDR1 and CDR2: MDHEN, SYDVKM. V shed 4 bases and J 10 bases; nucleotides not matched to a gene: 5. CDR3 length: 14 residues. The CDR3 loop reads CASSSGLAGRIQYF. The CDR3 nucleotides read TGTGCCAGCAGTTCAGGACTAGCGGGGAGGATTCAGTACTTC.

The rearrangement uses TRBV6-6 and TRBJ2-3; 14 bases line up with TRBD2. CDR3 length: 16 residues. V shed 4 bases and J 4 bases; nucleotides not matched to a gene: 4. Germline CDR1 is MNHNY and CDR2 is SVGAGI (reference sequence). The DNA for the CDR3 is TGTGCCAGCAGTTCGGGGACTAGCGGGAGAGCAGATACGCAGTATTTT. Its protein product is CASSSGTSGRADTQYF.

The chain links TRBV24-1 to TRBJ2-5, with D perhaps given as TRBD1 or TRBD2 (5 bases each). Germline V gene sequence: CDR1 KGHDR, CDR2 SFDVKD. The CDR3 consists of 16 residues. With 9 bases removed from V and 1 base from J, the gap between germline ends came to 20 bases. The CDR3 DNA reads as TGTGCCACCGGGGCTTCTGGGCGGGCTAGCCAAGAGACCCAGTACTTC. Amino acids: CATGASGRASQETQYF.

The chain links TRBV4-3 to TRBJ2-7; TRBD1 aligns across 9 bases. V shed 0 bases and J 1 base; nucleotides not matched to a gene: 10. Germline assignment: CDR1 LGHNA and CDR2 YSLEER. The CDR3 runs 18 residues. CDR3 sequence reads: CASSQDLQGAVESYEQYF. CDR3 in DNA: TGCGCCAGCAGCCAAGATTTACAGGGGGCGGTAGAATCCTACGAGCAGTACTTC.

V and J are TRBV29-1 and TRBJ1-1; D is perhaps TRBD1 (5 bases). Trimming pared 4 bases from V and 5 bases from J, leaving 11 bases between. CDR3 length: 12 residues. The germline gives CDR1 SQVTM, CDR2 ANQGSEA. The CDR3 spells CSVGQGDTEAFF. CDR3 nucleotide sequence: TGCAGCGTTGGGCAGGGAGATACTGAAGCTTTCTTT.

The genes are TRBV5-1 and TRBJ1-2; tentative D call: TRBD1 (5 bases). The CDR3 runs 13 residues. Deletions cut 6 bases from V and 2 bases from J, with 11 bases between. Per germline, CDR1 SGHRS and CDR2 YFSETQ. The CDR3 region is CASNQGENYGYTF. CDR3 nucleotide sequence: TGCGCCAGCAATCAGGGAGAAAACTATGGCTACACCTTC.

The chain carries TRBV5-1 and TRBJ2-2, with TRBD1 identical over 7 bases. Looked up from germline, CDR1 is SGHRS and CDR2 is YFSETQ. V lost 3 bases to trimming and J lost 7 bases; unmatched junction nucleotides: 3. CDR3 size: 13 residues. The CDR3 nucleotides read TGCGCCAGCAGCTCTCAGGGGGACGGGGAGCTGTTTTTT. Protein: CASSSQGDGELFF.